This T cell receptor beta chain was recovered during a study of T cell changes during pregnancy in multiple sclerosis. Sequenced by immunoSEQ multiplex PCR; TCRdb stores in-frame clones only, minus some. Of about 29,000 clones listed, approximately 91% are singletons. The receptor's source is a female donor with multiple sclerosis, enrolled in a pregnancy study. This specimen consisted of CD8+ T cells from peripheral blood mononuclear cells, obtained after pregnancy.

This CDR3 is CASSFVSPSTDTQYF. The DNA of the CDR3 is TGTGCCAGCAGCTTTGTCTCCCCTAGCACAGATACGCAGTATTTT. V and J are TRBV7-9 and TRBJ2-3; no firm D call. Trimming removed 3 bases at V and 0 bases at J, with 10 bases between. The CDR3 totals 15 residues. Germline loops: CDR1 SEHNR, CDR2 FQNEAQ (reference sequence).